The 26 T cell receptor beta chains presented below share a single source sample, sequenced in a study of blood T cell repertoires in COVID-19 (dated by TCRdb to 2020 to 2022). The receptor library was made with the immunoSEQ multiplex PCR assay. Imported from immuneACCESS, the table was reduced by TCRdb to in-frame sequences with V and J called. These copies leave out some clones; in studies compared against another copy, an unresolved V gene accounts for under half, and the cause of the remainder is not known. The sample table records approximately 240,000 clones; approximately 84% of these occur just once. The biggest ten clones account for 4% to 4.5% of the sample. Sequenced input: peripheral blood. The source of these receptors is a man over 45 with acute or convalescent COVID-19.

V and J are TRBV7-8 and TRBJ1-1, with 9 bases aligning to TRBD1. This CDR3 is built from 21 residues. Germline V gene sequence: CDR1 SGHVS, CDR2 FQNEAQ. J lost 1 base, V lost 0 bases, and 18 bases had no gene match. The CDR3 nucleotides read TGTGCCAGCAGCTTAGCCCGCACAGGGGGCGCAGCAACCCAGTGGAACACTGAAGCTTTCTTT. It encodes CASSLARTGGAATQWNTEAFF.

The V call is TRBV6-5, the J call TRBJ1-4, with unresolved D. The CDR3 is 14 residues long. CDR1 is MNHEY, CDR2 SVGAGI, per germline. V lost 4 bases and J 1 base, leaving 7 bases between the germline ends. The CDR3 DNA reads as TGTGCCAGCAGTTCGAGTCTAACTAATGAAAAACTGTTTTTT. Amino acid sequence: CASSSSLTNEKLFF.

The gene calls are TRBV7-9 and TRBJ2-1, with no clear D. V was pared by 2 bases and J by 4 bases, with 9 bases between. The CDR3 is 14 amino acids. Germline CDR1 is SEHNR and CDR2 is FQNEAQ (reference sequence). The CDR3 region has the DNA TGTGCCAGCAGCTTAAGCGTCACATACAATGAGCAGTTCTTC. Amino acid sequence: CASSLSVTYNEQFF.

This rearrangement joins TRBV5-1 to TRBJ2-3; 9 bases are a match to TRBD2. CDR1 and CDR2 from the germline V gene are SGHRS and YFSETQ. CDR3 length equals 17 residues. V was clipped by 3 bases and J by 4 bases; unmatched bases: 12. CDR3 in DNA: TGCGCCAGCAGCTCGGCCCTGGGACTAGCTGCTGCAGATACGCAGTATTTT. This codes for CASSSALGLAAADTQYF.

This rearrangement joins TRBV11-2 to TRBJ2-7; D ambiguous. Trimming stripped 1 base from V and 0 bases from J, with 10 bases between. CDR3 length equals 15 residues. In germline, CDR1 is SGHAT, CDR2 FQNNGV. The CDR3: CASSLGLAASYEQYF. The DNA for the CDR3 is TGTGCCAGCAGCTTAGGGTTAGCCGCCTCCTACGAGCAGTACTTC.

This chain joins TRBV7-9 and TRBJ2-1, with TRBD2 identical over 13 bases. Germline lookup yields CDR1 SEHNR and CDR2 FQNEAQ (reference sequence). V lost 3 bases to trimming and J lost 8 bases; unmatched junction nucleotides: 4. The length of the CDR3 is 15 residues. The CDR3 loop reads CASSLGLAGIYEQFF. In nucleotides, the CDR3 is TGTGCCAGCAGCTTGGGACTAGCGGGAATATATGAGCAGTTCTTC.

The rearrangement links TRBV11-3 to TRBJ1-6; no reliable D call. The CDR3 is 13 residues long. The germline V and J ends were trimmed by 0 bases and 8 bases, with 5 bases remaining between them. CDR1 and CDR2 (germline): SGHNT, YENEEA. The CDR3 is CASSLEGDSPLHF. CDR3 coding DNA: TGTGCCAGCAGCTTAGAGGGAGATTCACCCCTCCACTTT.

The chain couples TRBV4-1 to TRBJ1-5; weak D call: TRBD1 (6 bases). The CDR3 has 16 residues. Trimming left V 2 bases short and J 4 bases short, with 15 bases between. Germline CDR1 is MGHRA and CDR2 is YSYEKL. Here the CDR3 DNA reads TGCGCCAGCAGCCAATCCCCCGGGACACTAAATCAGCCCCAGCATTTT. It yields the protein CASSQSPGTLNQPQHF.

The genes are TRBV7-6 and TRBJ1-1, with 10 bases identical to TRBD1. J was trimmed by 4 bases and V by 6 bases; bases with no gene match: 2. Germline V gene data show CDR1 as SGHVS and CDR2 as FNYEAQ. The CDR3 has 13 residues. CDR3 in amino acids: CASSWTGGTEAFF. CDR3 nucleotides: TGTGCCAGCAGTTGGACAGGGGGCACTGAAGCTTTCTTT.

The CDR3 bases are TGCGCCAGCAAACCTAGCGGGACGAGCACAGATACGCAGTATTTT. Residues: CASKPSGTSTDTQYF. The chain carries TRBV5-1 and TRBJ2-3, with 9 bases lining up with TRBD2. The germline V gene has CDR1 SGHRS and CDR2 YFSETQ. The CDR3 covers 15 residues. After removal of 6 bases from V and 0 bases from J, the junction contained 5 bases not matched to a gene.

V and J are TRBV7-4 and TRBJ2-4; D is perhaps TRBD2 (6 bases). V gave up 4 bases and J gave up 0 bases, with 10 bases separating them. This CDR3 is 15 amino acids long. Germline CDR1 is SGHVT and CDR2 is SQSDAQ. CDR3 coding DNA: TGTGCCAGCAGCTCGGTGCGGGGAGCCAAAAACATTCAGTACTTC. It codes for CASSSVRGAKNIQYF.

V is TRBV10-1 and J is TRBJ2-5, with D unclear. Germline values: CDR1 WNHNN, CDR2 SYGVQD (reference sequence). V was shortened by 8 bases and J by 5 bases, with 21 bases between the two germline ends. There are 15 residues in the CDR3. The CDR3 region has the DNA TGCGCCAGCTCCGACCCCGGTTCAGGCCACGAGACCCAGTACTTC. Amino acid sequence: CASSDPGSGHETQYF.

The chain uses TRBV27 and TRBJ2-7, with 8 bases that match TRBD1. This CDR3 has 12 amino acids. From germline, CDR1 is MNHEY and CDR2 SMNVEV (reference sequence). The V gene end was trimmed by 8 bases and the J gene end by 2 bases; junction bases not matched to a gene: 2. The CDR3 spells CASGQGTYEQYF. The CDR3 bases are TGTGCCAGCGGACAGGGAACCTACGAGCAGTACTTC.

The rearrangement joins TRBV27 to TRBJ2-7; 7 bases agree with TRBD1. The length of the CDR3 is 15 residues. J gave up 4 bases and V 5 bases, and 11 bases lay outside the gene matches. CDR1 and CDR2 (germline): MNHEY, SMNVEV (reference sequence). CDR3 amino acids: CASSVNPGTEYEQYF. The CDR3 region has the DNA TGTGCCAGCAGTGTAAACCCCGGGACAGAATACGAGCAGTACTTC.

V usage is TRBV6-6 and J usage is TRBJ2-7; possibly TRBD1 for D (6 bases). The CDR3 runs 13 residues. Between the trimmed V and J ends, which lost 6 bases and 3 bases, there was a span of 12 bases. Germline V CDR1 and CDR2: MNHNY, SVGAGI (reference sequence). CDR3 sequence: CASSRQANYEQYF. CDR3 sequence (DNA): TGTGCCAGCAGCCGACAGGCAAACTACGAGCAGTACTTC.

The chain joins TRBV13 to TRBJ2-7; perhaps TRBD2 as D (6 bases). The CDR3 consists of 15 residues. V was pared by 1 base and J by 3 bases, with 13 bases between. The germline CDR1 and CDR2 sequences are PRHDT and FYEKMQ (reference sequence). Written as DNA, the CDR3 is TGTGCCAGCAGCTTAGCTCGGCAGGGAGGCTACGAGCAGTACTTC. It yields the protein CASSLARQGGYEQYF.

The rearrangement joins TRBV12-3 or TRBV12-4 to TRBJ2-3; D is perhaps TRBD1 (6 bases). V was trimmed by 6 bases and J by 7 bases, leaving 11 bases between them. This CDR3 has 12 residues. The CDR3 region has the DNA TGTGCCAGCAGGGTTCAGGGGAATACGCAGTATTTT. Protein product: CASRVQGNTQYF.

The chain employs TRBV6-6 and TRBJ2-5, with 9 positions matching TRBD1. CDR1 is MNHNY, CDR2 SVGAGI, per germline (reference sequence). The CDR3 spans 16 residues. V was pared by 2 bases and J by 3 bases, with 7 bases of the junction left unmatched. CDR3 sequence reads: CASSYTTGGVEETQYF. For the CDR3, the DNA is TGTGCCAGCAGTTACACCACAGGGGGCGTCGAAGAGACCCAGTACTTC.

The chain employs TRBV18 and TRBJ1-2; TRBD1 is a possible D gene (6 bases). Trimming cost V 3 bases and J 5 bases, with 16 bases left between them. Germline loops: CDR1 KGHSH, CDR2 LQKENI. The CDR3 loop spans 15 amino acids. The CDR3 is CASSPGTSPGYGYTF. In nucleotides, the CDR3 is TGTGCCAGCTCACCGGGGACATCACCTGGTTATGGCTACACCTTC.

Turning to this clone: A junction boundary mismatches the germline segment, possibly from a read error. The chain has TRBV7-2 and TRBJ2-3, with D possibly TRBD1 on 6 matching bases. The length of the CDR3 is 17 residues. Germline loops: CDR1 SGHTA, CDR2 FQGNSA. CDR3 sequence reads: CASSLDSRGKATDTQYF. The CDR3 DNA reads TGTGCCAGCAGTTTAGATAGCAGGGGCAAGGCGACAGATACGCAGTATTTT.

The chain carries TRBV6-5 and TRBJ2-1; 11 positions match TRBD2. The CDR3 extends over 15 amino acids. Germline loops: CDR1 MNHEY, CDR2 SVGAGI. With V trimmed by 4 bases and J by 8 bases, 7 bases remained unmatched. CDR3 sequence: CASSSMTSGTHEQFF. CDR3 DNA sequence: TGTGCCAGCAGTTCGATGACTAGCGGGACTCATGAGCAGTTCTTC.

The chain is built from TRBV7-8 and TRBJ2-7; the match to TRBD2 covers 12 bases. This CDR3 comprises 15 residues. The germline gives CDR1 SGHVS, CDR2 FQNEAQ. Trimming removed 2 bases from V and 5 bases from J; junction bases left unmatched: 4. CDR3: CASSLLAGGPNEQYF. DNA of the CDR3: TGTGCCAGCAGCTTACTAGCGGGAGGGCCCAACGAGCAGTACTTC.

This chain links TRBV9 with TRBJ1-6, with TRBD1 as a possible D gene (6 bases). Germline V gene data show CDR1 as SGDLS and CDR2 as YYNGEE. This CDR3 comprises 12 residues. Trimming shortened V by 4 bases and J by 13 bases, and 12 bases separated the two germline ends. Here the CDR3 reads CASSQTGTPLHF. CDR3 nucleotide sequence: TGTGCCAGCAGCCAGACAGGTACCCCCCTCCACTTT.

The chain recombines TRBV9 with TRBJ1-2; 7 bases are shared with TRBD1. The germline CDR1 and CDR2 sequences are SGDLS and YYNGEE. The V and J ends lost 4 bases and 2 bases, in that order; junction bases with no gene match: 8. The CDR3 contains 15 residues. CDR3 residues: CASSSNPTGNYGYTF. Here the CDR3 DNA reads TGTGCCAGCAGCTCTAACCCGACAGGGAACTATGGCTACACCTTC.

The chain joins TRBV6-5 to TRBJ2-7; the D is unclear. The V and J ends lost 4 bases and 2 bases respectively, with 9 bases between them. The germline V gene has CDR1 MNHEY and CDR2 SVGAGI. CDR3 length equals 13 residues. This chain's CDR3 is CASSFDKTYEQYF. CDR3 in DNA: TGTGCCAGCAGTTTCGACAAAACCTACGAGCAGTACTTC.

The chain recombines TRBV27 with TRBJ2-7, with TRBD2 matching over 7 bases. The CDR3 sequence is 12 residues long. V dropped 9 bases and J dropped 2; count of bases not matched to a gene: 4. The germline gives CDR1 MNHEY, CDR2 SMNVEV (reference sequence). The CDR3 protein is CASGAGTYEQYF. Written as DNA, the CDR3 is TGTGCCAGTGGAGCGGGGACCTACGAGCAGTACTTC.